These T cell receptor beta chains were read from a single sample in a study of T cells in Graves' hyperthyroidism and ophthalmopathy. Each CDR3 protein gets one entry after TCRdb re-called the multiplex PCR reads with MiXCR. Of around 290,000 distinct CDR3 sequences listed, approximately 14% are singletons. The sample was blood. The source of these receptors is a woman between 35 and 50 years old with Graves' hyperthyroidism. The CDR3 runs from the conserved cysteine through the conserved F or W. D genes are given only for firm matches. Part of the rows lack a size; the others show once, few, many or a class for expanded clones.

J: TRBJ2-7; size: NA; D: TRBD1; V: TRBV18; DNA: TGTGCCAGCTCACCACGACAGGGTCTCTCCTACGAGCAGTACTTC; CDR3: CASSPRQGLSYEQYF
J: TRBJ1-2; size: many; D: NA; V: TRBV27; DNA: TGTGCCAGCAGTGCCCGGGGGGGCTACTATGGCTACACCTTC; CDR3: CASSARGGYYGYTF
J: TRBJ2-5; size: NA; D: NA; V: TRBV18; DNA: TGTGCCACCTCCAGGGCGGATAGACAAGAGACCCAGTACTTC; CDR3: CATSRADRQETQYF
J: TRBJ2-7; size: many; D: NA; V: TRBV20-1; DNA: TGCAGTGCTGATGACCCCCGGACTGCCGCCGGGGATACCGGGGGCGAGCAGTACTTC; CDR3: CSADDPRTAAGDTGGEQYF
J: TRBJ1-2; size: NA; D: NA; V: TRBV28; DNA: TGTGCCAGCAGTCCCGGAGCCATCTCTAGGTATGGCTACACCTTC; CDR3: CASSPGAISRYGYTF
J: TRBJ2-7; size: many; D: TRBD1; V: TRBV7-9; DNA: TGTGCCAGCAGCTTACAAGGGGGCAACTACGAGCAGTACTTC; CDR3: CASSLQGGNYEQYF
J: TRBJ1-1; size: NA; D: NA; V: TRBV28; DNA: TGTGCCAGCAGAGAACAAGGGGACGCTGAAGCTTTCTTT; CDR3: CASREQGDAEAFF
J: TRBJ1-1; size: many; D: NA; V: TRBV7-2; DNA: TGTGCCAGCAGCTTACCAGGGGCGGCCACTGAAGCTTTCTTT; CDR3: CASSLPGAATEAFF
J: TRBJ2-3; size: many; D: NA; V: TRBV20-1; DNA: TGCAGTGCTAGTACGGAGAATCGGGGCACAGATACGCAGTATTTT; CDR3: CSASTENRGTDTQYF
J: TRBJ2-5; size: many; D: NA; V: TRBV2; DNA: TGTGCCAGCAAGGTCGCCGCGGGTTTAAGGGAAGAGACCCAGTACTTC; CDR3: CASKVAAGLREETQYF
J: TRBJ2-2; size: NA; D: NA; V: TRBV10-3; DNA: TGTGCCGTCAGTGAATTCGGGAGCGGCGACACCGGGGAGCTGTTTTTT; CDR3: CAVSEFGSGDTGELFF
J: TRBJ2-1; size: many; D: TRBD2; V: TRBV7-6; DNA: TGTGCCAGCAGCTTAGAGGCTAGCGGGGGTACGGATGAGCAGTTCTTC; CDR3: CASSLEASGGTDEQFF
J: TRBJ2-4; size: few; D: NA; V: TRBV6-1; DNA: TGTGCCAGCAGTAATACAGGGTACCTAGCCAAAAACATTCAGTACTTC; CDR3: CASSNTGYLAKNIQYF
J: TRBJ2-5; size: few; D: NA; V: TRBV10-2; DNA: TGCGCCAGCAGTGAATCCGGAGGAGGGGGAGAGACCCAGTACTTC; CDR3: CASSESGGGGETQYF
J: TRBJ1-1; size: NA; D: NA; V: TRBV18; DNA: TGTGCCAGCTCACACGGGGACCGACTGAACACTGAAGCTTTCTTT; CDR3: CASSHGDRLNTEAFF
J: TRBJ1-6; size: many; D: NA; V: TRBV20-1; DNA: TGCAGTGCTAGGGCTTTCGGGGGTGTGGATTCACCCCTCCACTTT; CDR3: CSARAFGGVDSPLHF
J: TRBJ2-7; size: many; D: TRBD2; V: TRBV6-1; DNA: TGTGCCACCAGAGGACTAGCGGGTGTAACCTACGAGCAGTACTTC; CDR3: CATRGLAGVTYEQYF
J: TRBJ1-5; size: NA; D: NA; V: TRBV19; DNA: TGTGCCACTCTCGACGTTAGCGGGAACAATCAGCCCCAGCATTTT; CDR3: CATLDVSGNNQPQHF
J: TRBJ2-7; size: NA; D: TRBD2; V: TRBV6-1; DNA: TGTGCCAGCAGTCCGTCGACTAGCGGGAGCTCCGAGCAGTACTTC; CDR3: CASSPSTSGSSEQYF
J: TRBJ1-1; size: many; D: NA; V: TRBV27; DNA: TGTGCCTCGCGTATGGGGGACGACGGGGGGGTCGACACTGAAGCTTTCTTT; CDR3: CASRMGDDGGVDTEAFF
J: TRBJ2-3; size: NA; D: TRBD2; V: TRBV20-1; DNA: TGCAGTGCTAGAGAATTTAGCGGGGGTAGCACAGATACGCAGTATTTT; CDR3: CSAREFSGGSTDTQYF
J: TRBJ2-3; size: many; D: NA; V: TRBV20-1; DNA: TGCAGTGCTAGGGAACCCCAGGGTTTTAACACAGATACGCAGTATTTT; CDR3: CSAREPQGFNTDTQYF
J: TRBJ1-1; size: few; D: NA; V: TRBV3-1; DNA: TGTGCCAGCAGCCAGAGAGCCCTGTCCACTGAAGCTTTCTTT; CDR3: CASSQRALSTEAFF
J: TRBJ1-4; size: many; D: NA; V: TRBV2; DNA: TGTGCCAGCATTTTAGTGACTTCCGGCTCAGAAAAACTGTTTTTT; CDR3: CASILVTSGSEKLFF
J: TRBJ2-7; size: many; D: TRBD2; V: TRBV28; DNA: TGTGCCAGCAGCCTTTTCATAGCGGGAGGGTCCTACGAGCAGTACTTC; CDR3: CASSLFIAGGSYEQYF
J: TRBJ1-2; size: many; D: NA; V: TRBV2; DNA: TGTGCCAGCTCCGGAAGGACAGCGAAGAACTATGGCTACACCTTC; CDR3: CASSGRTAKNYGYTF
J: TRBJ1-4; size: NA; D: TRBD1; V: TRBV2; DNA: TGTGCCAGCACCGCGGGCAGGGGGCGTGTTAATGAAAAACTGTTTTTT; CDR3: CASTAGRGRVNEKLFF
J: TRBJ2-3; size: many; D: TRBD2; V: TRBV29-1; DNA: TGCAGCGTTCAGCGGGAGTTCACAGATACGCAGTATTTT; CDR3: CSVQREFTDTQYF
J: TRBJ2-3; size: few; D: TRBD1; V: TRBV5-5; DNA: TGTGCCAGCAGCTTCGGGACAGTCAGCCCCACAGATACGCAGTATTTT; CDR3: CASSFGTVSPTDTQYF
J: TRBJ1-3; size: few; D: NA; V: TRBV4-1; DNA: TGCGCCAGCAGCCGCCTACCTATGGCAGCCTCTGGAAACACCATATATTTT; CDR3: CASSRLPMAASGNTIYF
J: TRBJ1-3; size: many; D: TRBD1; V: TRBV2; DNA: TGTGCCACCGGACAGGGTTCTGGAAACACCATATATTTT; CDR3: CATGQGSGNTIYF
J: TRBJ1-6; size: NA; D: NA; V: TRBV4-1; DNA: TGCGCCAGCAGCCAAGTTGGACGCACGTATAATTCACCCCTCCACTTT; CDR3: CASSQVGRTYNSPLHF
J: TRBJ2-3; size: many; D: NA; V: TRBV6-1; DNA: TGTGCCAGCAGTGCATCTAGCCCGACAGATACGCAGTATTTT; CDR3: CASSASSPTDTQYF
J: TRBJ2-6; size: many; D: TRBD1; V: TRBV29-1; DNA: TGCAGCGTCAAACACCTCACAGGGGTCGGGGCCAACGTCCTGACTTTC; CDR3: CSVKHLTGVGANVLTF
J: TRBJ1-5; size: few; D: NA; V: TRBV20-1; DNA: TGCAGTGCTGCGCCCCAGACAGGCGGTCAGCCCCAGCATTTT; CDR3: CSAAPQTGGQPQHF
J: TRBJ1-3; size: few; D: NA; V: TRBV4-2; DNA: TGTGCCAGCAGCCAAGATAAGGGGATCGGAAACACCATATATTTT; CDR3: CASSQDKGIGNTIYF
J: TRBJ2-7; size: few; D: NA; V: TRBV20-1; DNA: TGCAGTGCTAGAGAAACCGCCCCGGCCGGGTACTACGAGCAGTACTTC; CDR3: CSARETAPAGYYEQYF
J: TRBJ1-3; size: many; D: TRBD1; V: TRBV4-2; DNA: TGTGCCAGCAGCCAAGCGACAGGGGGCGGAAACACCATATATTTT; CDR3: CASSQATGGGNTIYF
J: TRBJ1-1; size: many; D: NA; V: TRBV6-1; DNA: TGTGCCAGCAATTCGGCAGGGCTATACACTGAAGCTTTCTTT; CDR3: CASNSAGLYTEAFF
J: TRBJ2-2; size: few; D: NA; V: TRBV7-9; DNA: TGTGCCAGCAGCCACGTTGATAGGTCCGGGGAGCTGTTTTTT; CDR3: CASSHVDRSGELFF
J: TRBJ2-3; size: many; D: NA; V: TRBV18; DNA: TGTGCCAGCTCACTGGAAGCAGATACGCAGTATTTT; CDR3: CASSLEADTQYF
J: TRBJ2-7; size: NA; D: NA; V: TRBV28; DNA: TGTGTATCGGGAAGATACGAGCAGTACTTC; CDR3: CVSGRYEQYF
J: TRBJ1-2; size: few; D: NA; V: TRBV6-5; DNA: TGTGCCAGCAGTTACATTGGAGGGGTTAGTGGCTACACCTTC; CDR3: CASSYIGGVSGYTF
J: TRBJ1-1; size: NA; D: NA; V: TRBV19; DNA: TGTGCCGGTAGTATCCTAGGGACTGAAGCTTTCTTT; CDR3: CAGSILGTEAFF
J: TRBJ2-1; size: many; D: NA; V: TRBV6-1; DNA: TGTGCCAGCAGCCCCCGGGGGAGCTCCTACAATGAGCAGTTCTTC; CDR3: CASSPRGSSYNEQFF
J: TRBJ2-1; size: many; D: NA; V: TRBV2; DNA: TGTGCCAGCAGAGGGGTCCCGAGCTCCTACAATGAGCAGTTCTTC; CDR3: CASRGVPSSYNEQFF
J: TRBJ2-7; size: many; D: TRBD2; V: TRBV5-1; DNA: TGCGCCAGCTTCAACGGGGGGGCAGGGTCCTACGAGCAGTACTTC; CDR3: CASFNGGAGSYEQYF
J: TRBJ2-3; size: once; D: TRBD2; V: TRBV7-3; DNA: TGTGCCAGCAGCTTAGGATCTAGCGGGGATACGCAGTATTTT; CDR3: CASSLGSSGDTQYF
J: TRBJ2-1; size: many; D: NA; V: TRBV24-1; DNA: TGTGCCACAAGAGGGGGAGGCTACAATGAGCAGTTCTTC; CDR3: CATRGGGYNEQFF
J: TRBJ1-1; size: many; D: NA; V: TRBV10-3; DNA: TGTGCCATCAGTGAGTCGACCGGGTTCCGCGCTGAAGCTTTCTTT; CDR3: CAISESTGFRAEAFF
J: TRBJ2-2; size: few; D: NA; V: TRBV5-1; DNA: TGCGCCAGCAGCTCCGCCGGGTCGGGGATCGGGGAGCTGTTTTTT; CDR3: CASSSAGSGIGELFF
J: TRBJ1-6; size: many; D: NA; V: TRBV28; DNA: TGTGCCAGCAGGGGTCACAGGGAGGGGATTAATTCACCCCTCCACTTT; CDR3: CASRGHREGINSPLHF
J: TRBJ1-2; size: NA; D: TRBD1; V: TRBV19; DNA: TGTGCCAGTATCCTCGGGACAGGAAACTATGGCTACACCTTC; CDR3: CASILGTGNYGYTF
J: TRBJ2-7; size: NA; D: TRBD1; V: TRBV19; DNA: TGTGCCAGTAGTACAACCGACAGGGGGGATGCCTACGAGCAGTACTTC; CDR3: CASSTTDRGDAYEQYF
J: TRBJ2-1; size: few; D: NA; V: TRBV5-8; DNA: TGTGCCAGCAGCTTGTATCGGAACAATGAGCAGTTCTTC; CDR3: CASSLYRNNEQFF
J: TRBJ1-3; size: NA; D: TRBD1; V: TRBV7-2; DNA: TGTGCCAGCAGCCGACAGGGGTCTGGAAACACCATATATTTT; CDR3: CASSRQGSGNTIYF
J: TRBJ2-5; size: NA; D: TRBD2; V: TRBV3-1; DNA: TGTGCCAGCAGCCAAGATCGGCCTAGCGGGACCCAGTACTTC; CDR3: CASSQDRPSGTQYF